This is a list of T cell receptor beta chains from one sample in a study of T-cell reconstitution after alpha-beta-depleted transplantation in children. TCRdb itself ran the PCR reads through MiXCR, one entry per CDR3 protein. The top ten hold 4.5% to 6% of the sample, which has 440,000 or so distinct CDR3 sequences, roughly 10% seen once. Source: PBMCs from the stem cell graft donor, taken from the stem cell graft. These receptors came from a human donor who donated a stem cell graft to a child with acute myeloid leukemia. Both conserved end residues are part of each CDR3.

cdr3_aa,v_call
CASSLDPGVQETQYF,TRBV5-1
CASSAYRVDEQFF,TRBV5-1
CASSPTSLETQYF,TRBV11-3
CASSQLGTSGHNEQFF,TRBV5-6
CASSSFKHRLAESSTDTQYF,TRBV11-2
CASSFAPGQGQFF,TRBV5-6
CASSRGTGIYEQYF,TRBV9
CASSFGGLASDNEQFF,TRBV5-1
CASSSSGGVDYGYTF,TRBV7-9
CSVPQGGTGELFF,TRBV29-1
CASRPTGSGELFF,TRBV6-1
CASRDDLAKNIQYF,TRBV6-1
CASSVQGGTYGYTF,TRBV9
CAINPNGKETQYF,TRBV10-3
CASSAYSGGYTGELFF,TRBV7-2
CASSFTNYEQYF,TRBV7-2
CASSVGGTGGTEAFF,TRBV9
CASSSGDLPGNTIYF,TRBV6-1
CSASTGGTDTQYF,TRBV20-1
CASSQTSAEQYF,TRBV7-9
CASSFEQLNHEQYF,TRBV12-3/TRBV12-4
CASGTGVHVYTF,TRBV4-2
CASSLAGGWSGEQFF,TRBV5-1
CASSFTGKETQYF,TRBV11-2
CAISRTSGESNEQFF,TRBV10-3
CASSSLYGLAGGQSSYNEQFF,TRBV25-1
CASSSGNFYEQYF,TRBV7-2
CASSSREVGKNIQYF,TRBV5-1
CASSVASGSTYEQYF,TRBV9
CASSPSTPEEQFF,TRBV7-3
CASSLDAAGLDTQYF,TRBV5-1
CASHRLTSGRSGTQYF,TRBV5-8
CAIWGGSFSEQFF,TRBV10-3
CASSPQGLTGNTIYF,TRBV12-3/TRBV12-4
CASSIGQKGYEQYF,TRBV12-3/TRBV12-4
CSVERGLEAFF,TRBV29-1
CATREGYEQYF,TRBV10-2
CASSRLRETQYF,TRBV12-3/TRBV12-4
CASSQARWAKNIQYF,TRBV4-1
CASSYRAPDTQYF,TRBV12-3/TRBV12-4
CASSLRGQETQYF,TRBV12-3/TRBV12-4
CASSRGITYNEQFF,TRBV25-1
CASSLDGAGNSYEQYF,TRBV7-9
CSARDRGIGGQPQHF,TRBV20-1
CAISGGPNEKLFF,TRBV10-3
CASSLGVAGATDTQYF,TRBV7-2
CASSQVIGEQFF,TRBV4-2
CSAEGSSLSNYGYTF,TRBV20-1